This entry concerns a single T cell receptor (beta chain). Its antigen is unidentified. This sample was included in a study of post-analysis software for immune sequencing data. Findings and limits, study-wide: Compared with controls, patients had more of about 5 TRBV segments, including TRBV5-6, TRBV5-1 and TRBV20-1. Controls had significantly higher normalized Chao1 diversity than multiple sclerosis patients.

cDNA libraries for TCR beta contained unique molecular identifiers. Around 500,000 cDNA molecules were obtained from roughly 0.93 to 9.6 million T cells. TCRdb fed the PCR reads into MiXCR, producing one record per CDR3 protein. The repertoire holds roughly 540,000 distinct CDR3 sequences, 30% to 40% seen once, with approximately 6% in the top ten. The V and J ends lost 6 bases and 4 bases respectively, with 15 bases between them. This CDR3 spans 14 amino acids. Germline V CDR1 and CDR2: SQVTM, ANQGSEA. The rearrangement uses TRBV29-1 and TRBJ1-4, with D possibly matching TRBD1 (5 bases). The sample taken for sequencing was blood. This clonotype was obtained from a girl aged 2 to 17 with multiple sclerosis. The CDR3 bases are TGCAGCGTGGCAAACAGGTTGGGTAATGAAAAACTGTTTTTT. Protein sequence: CSVANRLGNEKLFF.